Below, 3 T cell receptor beta chains from the same sample are listed, as sequenced in a study of blood T cell repertoires in COVID-19. Sequenced by immunoSEQ multiplex PCR; TCRdb stores in-frame clones only, minus some. The table lists around 320,000 clones, roughly 85% of them singletons. Sequenced sample: peripheral blood. These receptors all come from a human donor in a cohort sampled during active COVID-19.

The rearrangement uses TRBV5-4 and TRBJ1-2, with 7 bases lining up with TRBD1. Germline-derived CDR1 and CDR2 are SGHNT and YYREEE (reference sequence). The CDR3 runs to 18 residues. V shed 0 bases, J shed 2 bases, and the junction held 13 bases outside the gene matches. The CDR3: CASSLAQGELLKNYGYTF. CDR3 coding DNA: TGTGCCAGCAGCTTGGCCCAGGGGGAATTACTGAAAAACTATGGCTACACCTTC.

The CDR3 sequence: CASSLNLAKGNEQFF. DNA of the CDR3: TGTGCCAGCAGCTTAAACCTAGCTAAAGGGAATGAGCAGTTCTTC. The chain recombines TRBV11-2 with TRBJ2-1; a possible D gene is TRBD2 (5 bases). The V gene lost 2 bases and the J gene lost 7 bases, with 15 bases spanning the gap. Germline loops: CDR1 SGHAT, CDR2 FQNNGV. The CDR3 loop spans 15 amino acids.

The chain links TRBV7-9 to TRBJ1-3; D perhaps matches TRBD1 (6 bases). This CDR3 is 18 amino acids long. Germline V gene data show CDR1 as SEHNR and CDR2 as FQNEAQ (reference sequence). V was clipped by 2 bases and J by 0 bases, with 17 bases between them. The CDR3 here is CASSLNPGHESSGNTIYF. In nucleotides, the CDR3 is TGTGCCAGCAGCTTAAATCCGGGACACGAAAGCTCTGGAAACACCATATATTTT.